Below are 23 T cell receptor beta chains sequenced from a single sample in a study of T-cell memory formation after mild COVID-19. Via MiXCR, TCRdb re-called the 5' RACE reads, giving one row per CDR3 protein. The sample records some 14,000 distinct CDR3 sequences, 15% to 20% being singletons. The sample taken for sequencing was PBMCs or a T cell subset sorted from them (not recorded which). The source is a man aged 18 to 30 who had mild COVID-19 (a few samples of this study predate the infection). Cell type and time point are not known.

This clonotype appeared a few times. The CDR3 DNA sequence: TGTGCCAGCAGCCTACAGGCGAACACTGAAGCTTTCTTT. Amino acid sequence: CASSLQANTEAFF. This chain connects TRBV7-3 to TRBJ1-1, with D perhaps matching TRBD1 (5 bases). The CDR3 is 13 amino acids. The V end was cut by 5 bases, the J end by 1 base, with 8 bases between. Germline V gene data show CDR1 as SGHTA and CDR2 as FQGTGA.

This clonotype came up many times. CDR3 sequence reads: CASRHPGQGDHGYTF. The CDR3 DNA sequence: TGTGCCAGCAGACATCCGGGACAGGGAGACCATGGCTACACCTTC. The rearrangement links TRBV12-3 or TRBV12-4 to TRBJ1-2; TRBD1 matches 9 bases. The V and J ends lost 6 bases and 6 bases, in that order; junction bases with no gene match: 11. The CDR3 is 15 amino acids.

This clonotype was counted at least ten times. This rearrangement joins TRBV9 to TRBJ2-3, with 12 bases matching TRBD2. Germline V gene lookup returns CDR1 SGDLS and CDR2 YYNGEE. V gave up 4 bases and J gave up 5 bases; unmatched junction bases: 8. The CDR3 has 16 residues. The CDR3 bases are TGTGCCAGCAGCACCCCTAGCGGGGGGGCGGGAGATACGCAGTATTTT. Translated: CASSTPSGGAGDTQYF.

This clonotype occurred many times. This rearrangement joins TRBV7-8 to TRBJ1-4; D is unresolved. CDR1 and CDR2 from the germline V gene are SGHVS and FQNEAQ. CDR3 length: 11 residues. Trimming cost V 3 bases and J 8 bases, with 4 bases left between them. The DNA of the CDR3 is TGTGCCAGCAGCTTTGGGGAAAAACTGTTTTTT. Translating it yields CASSFGEKLFF.

This clonotype was counted many times. This chain connects TRBV14 to TRBJ1-3, with no clear D. Germline loops: CDR1 SGHDN, CDR2 FVKESK. V was trimmed by 2 bases and J by 7 bases, leaving 12 bases between them. There are 14 residues in the CDR3. The chain's CDR3 is CASSQLGIWNTIYF. The CDR3 nucleotides read TGTGCCAGCAGCCAACTTGGGATTTGGAACACCATATATTTT.

In its sample, this clonotype was seen many times. The chain joins TRBV27 to TRBJ1-2; D not resolved. Trimming shortened V by 6 bases and J by 11 bases, and 16 bases separated the two germline ends. CDR3 length: 12 amino acids. From germline, CDR1 is MNHEY and CDR2 SMNVEV (reference sequence). This CDR3 is CASRSRALRYTF. CDR3 DNA sequence: TGTGCCAGCAGATCCCGCGCACTTCGTTACACCTTC.

This clonotype showed up many times. The chain joins TRBV5-6 to TRBJ2-2; TRBD1 is a possible D gene (5 bases). Trimming took 4 bases from V and 0 from J, leaving 13 bases between them. Germline lookup yields CDR1 SGHDT and CDR2 YYEEEE. The CDR3 covers 16 residues. The CDR3 is CASSLTEPANTGELFF. CDR3 coding DNA: TGTGCCAGCAGCCTGACAGAGCCCGCGAACACCGGGGAGCTGTTTTTT.

This clonotype was seen repeatedly, ten times or more. This rearrangement joins TRBV2 to TRBJ1-5; 8 nucleotides align to TRBD1. CDR3 length: 15 amino acids. The germline gives CDR1 SNHLY, CDR2 FYNNEI. After removal of 2 bases from V and 4 bases from J, the junction contained 4 bases not matched to a gene. The CDR3 protein is CASSELTGDNQPQHF. The CDR3 coding sequence is TGTGCCAGCAGTGAATTGACAGGGGATAATCAGCCCCAGCATTTT.

This clonotype occurred many times. The rearrangement joins TRBV20-1 to TRBJ2-5; no firm D call. This CDR3 is 11 amino acids long. The V and J ends lost 3 bases and 5 bases respectively, with 7 bases between them. CDR1 is DFQATT and CDR2 is SNEGSKA in the germline V gene (reference sequence). This chain's CDR3 is CSASPGETQYF. CDR3 DNA sequence: TGCAGTGCTAGCCCTGGGGAGACCCAGTACTTC.

This clonotype was observed a handful of times. The chain links TRBV15 to TRBJ2-7, with 11 positions matching TRBD1. Trimming took 3 bases from V and 6 from J; bases not matched to a gene: 7. Germline V CDR1 and CDR2: LNHNV, YYDKDF (reference sequence). This CDR3 has 15 residues. The CDR3, as DNA: TGTGCCACCAGCAGGAACCGGGACAGGGGGAGCGAGCAGTACTTC. Translating gives CATSRNRDRGSEQYF.

A few counts support this clonotype. This rearrangement joins TRBV2 to TRBJ1-5; D call uncertain. Trimming stripped 3 bases from V and 4 bases from J, with 4 bases between. The CDR3 is made up of 12 amino acids. Germline loops: CDR1 SNHLY, CDR2 FYNNEI. CDR3 in amino acids: CASSDGNQPQHF. CDR3 coding DNA: TGTGCCAGCAGTGATGGGAATCAGCCCCAGCATTTT.

This clonotype was found a few times. V is TRBV20-1 and J is TRBJ2-7; 9 bases line up with TRBD1. CDR3 length: 14 residues. CDR1 is DFQATT and CDR2 is SNEGSKA in the germline V gene (reference sequence). V shed 5 bases, J shed 5 bases, and the junction held 10 bases outside the gene matches. As DNA, the CDR3 is TGCAGTGCTGTCAGGGGACAGGGAATTAACGAGCAGTACTTC. Translated: CSAVRGQGINEQYF.

The table lists this clonotype with many counts. For the CDR3, the DNA is TGTGCCAGCAGCACCGGGACAGGGAGAAGGTTAGCCAAAAACATTCAGTACTTC. As protein: CASSTGTGRRLAKNIQYF. The chain uses TRBV12-3 or TRBV12-4 and TRBJ2-4; TRBD1 matches at 9 bases. CDR3 length equals 18 residues. Trimming cost V 6 bases and J 0 bases; bases outside gene matches: 12.

This clonotype was seen many times. The chain joins TRBV4-2 to TRBJ2-7; 11 bases fit TRBD1. Trimming cost V 0 bases and J 3 bases; bases outside gene matches: 4. This CDR3 has 16 residues. Germline loops: CDR1 LGHNA, CDR2 YNFKEQ. CDR3 DNA: TGTGCCAGCAGCCAAGATAGGGGGACAGGGGGCTACGAGCAGTACTTC. Residues: CASSQDRGTGGYEQYF.

This clonotype has only a few counts. The genes are TRBV9 and TRBJ2-5; D possibly corresponds to TRBD1 (7 bases). This CDR3 region has 15 residues. The V and J ends lost 2 bases and 4 bases respectively, with 15 bases between them. The germline CDR1 and CDR2 sequences are SGDLS and YYNGEE. CDR3 region: CASSVEGAGRETQYF. In DNA, the CDR3 is TGTGCCAGCAGCGTGGAGGGGGCCGGGCGAGAGACCCAGTACTTC. The full variable domain, rest sourced from reference TRBV9 and TRBJ2-5, is DSGVTQTPKHLITATGQRVTLRCSPRSGDLSVYWYQQSLDQGLQFLIQYYNGEERAKGNILERFSAQQFPDLHSELNLSSLELGDSALYFCASSVEGAGRETQYFGPGTRLLVL.

The chain recombines TRBV20-1 with TRBJ2-5, with 7 bases that match TRBD2. Per the germline V gene, CDR1 is DFQATT and CDR2 is SNEGSKA (reference sequence). Losses at the gene ends were 0 bases for V and 7 bases for J; bases not matched to a gene: 8. The CDR3 has 14 residues. CDR3 in amino acids: CSAREALASGTQYF. In nucleotides, the CDR3 is TGCAGTGCTAGAGAGGCACTAGCGTCGGGGACCCAGTACTTC.

This chain connects TRBV4-2 to TRBJ2-6; TRBD1 agrees at 9 bases. This CDR3 spans 18 amino acids. Germline CDR1 LGHNA, CDR2 YNFKEQ. Losses at the gene ends were 2 bases for V and 0 bases for J; bases not matched to a gene: 5. CDR3 nucleotide sequence: TGTGCCAGCAGCCAATTCCGGGACAGGGCCTCTGGGGCCAACGTCCTGACTTTC. Translation gives CASSQFRDRASGANVLTF.

This clonotype was detected a few times. The rearrangement joins TRBV14 to TRBJ2-1; D uncertain. The V and J ends lost 1 base and 4 bases respectively, with 11 bases between them. Per the germline V gene, CDR1 is SGHDN and CDR2 is FVKESK. This CDR3 has 15 amino acids. In DNA form, the CDR3 reads TGTGCCAGCAGCCAAGGGCTAGGGATATACAATGAGCAGTTCTTC. Protein: CASSQGLGIYNEQFF.

The rearrangement joins TRBV2 to TRBJ2-7; D possibly corresponds to TRBD2 (6 bases). CDR3 length: 13 residues. The germline gives CDR1 SNHLY, CDR2 FYNNEI. The germline V and J ends were trimmed by 7 bases and 7 bases, with 17 bases remaining between them. CDR3 DNA: TGTGCCAGCAACGGGACTCCCTTCGGGGAGCAGTACTTC. It encodes CASNGTPFGEQYF.

The CDR3 DNA sequence: TGCAGTCCTTACCCCTCCCCAGAGACCCAGTACTTC. Amino acids: CSPYPSPETQYF. The chain is built from TRBV20-1 and TRBJ2-5, with D hard to call. The CDR3 runs to 12 residues. Germline CDR1 and CDR2: DFQATT and SNEGSKA (reference sequence). The V end was cut by 8 bases, the J end by 4 bases, with 14 bases between.

Only a few counts were recorded for this clonotype. The chain employs TRBV10-3 and TRBJ2-2, with D perhaps being TRBD1 or TRBD2 (5 bases each). The length of the CDR3 is 14 residues. Germline CDR1 reads ENHRY; CDR2 reads SYGVKD. Trimming shortened V by 6 bases and J by 4 bases, and 12 bases separated the two germline ends. CDR3 sequence reads: CAISPGTITGELFF. The DNA of the CDR3 is TGTGCCATCAGCCCGGGGACGATCACCGGGGAGCTGTTTTTT.

This clonotype was seen repeatedly, ten times or more. The chain employs TRBV7-2 and TRBJ2-3; D call uncertain. The CDR3 extends over 15 amino acids. Trimming took off 0 bases at V and 3 bases at J, with 10 bases between the two ends. Germline V gene lookup returns CDR1 SGHTA and CDR2 FQGNSA. CDR3 sequence (DNA): TGTGCCAGCAGCTTAGCAGTCTTTACGACAGATACGCAGTATTTT. As protein: CASSLAVFTTDTQYF. Together with reference TRBV7-2 and TRBJ2-3, the CDR3 gives the full variable domain: GAGVSQSPSNKVTEKGKDVELRCDPISGHTALYWYRQSLGQGLEFLIYFQGNSAPDKSGLPSDRFSAERTGGSVSTLTIQRTQQEDSAVYLCASSLAVFTTDTQYFGPGTRLTVL.

In this sample, this clonotype turned up many times. V and J are TRBV4-3 and TRBJ1-5, with no clear D. From germline, CDR1 is LGHNA and CDR2 YSLEER. CDR3 length: 15 amino acids. Trimming stripped 0 bases from V and 3 bases from J, with 9 bases between. The CDR3 DNA follows: TGCGCCAGCAGCCAAGACGGGGTATCCAATCAGCCCCAGCATTTT. Protein sequence: CASSQDGVSNQPQHF.